This T cell receptor beta chain was identified in a study of blood T cell repertoires in COVID-19. Study-wide background: Nucleic acid was either cDNA or gDNA, and it came from T cells, B-cell-depleted T cells, or PBMCs.

CDR3 length: 18 residues. J gave up 6 bases and V 4 bases, and 17 bases lay outside the gene matches. Germline V gives CDR1 MDHEN, CDR2 SYDVKM. Authors' processing steps: Amplification of reference gene primers provided the estimated nucleated cell counts. Method: immunoSEQ multiplex PCR; TCRdb's copy keeps in-frame clones and lacks some. The V and J calls and the clone size are those of that table, but D and trimming were determined from the DNA. The sample carries 400,000 to 500,000 clones, about 88% recorded once. Allocation to cohorts depended on clinical history reported by the participants. Sequenced input: PBMCs or T cells enriched from blood (not recorded which). This receptor was identified in a woman under 30 who had been exposed to COVID-19. This rearrangement joins TRBV28 to TRBJ2-1; 8 bases fit TRBD2. The CDR3 protein is CASSSYFGIAGYPNEQFF. The DNA of the CDR3 is TGTGCCAGCAGTTCCTACTTCGGAATAGCGGGGTACCCCAATGAGCAGTTCTTC. The full variable domain, rest sourced from reference TRBV28 and TRBJ2-1, is DVKVTQSSRYLVKRTGEKVFLECVQDMDHENMFWYRQDPGLGLRLIYFSYDVKMKEKGDIPEGYSVSREKKERFSLILESASTNQTSMYLCASSSYFGIAGYPNEQFFGPGTRLTVL.